This T cell receptor (beta chain) was observed in a study of monozygotic twins with inflammatory bowel disease. Remarks on this clonotype: Antigen: not known.

The CDR3 contains 15 residues. From germline, CDR1 is SGHRS and CDR2 YFSETQ. Broader study findings: No single strong signal or clonotype associated with IBD was supported. Distinguishing T cell subtypes was not possible.

Starting material for each TCR library was around 3,500 ng of total RNA. Eight reactions per sample, run separately, yielded cDNA. TCRdb re-called the 5' RACE reads; one entry per CDR3 protein, DNA not given. Listed are 400,000 to 500,000 distinct CDR3 sequences; under 3% falls within the top ten. This sequence originates from a human donor with ulcerative colitis or Crohn's disease, or a healthy co-twin of an affected twin (not recorded which). Material for sequencing was blood. The V gene is TRBV5-1, the J gene TRBJ2-3. The chain's CDR3 is CASSFQDSITDTQYF.